This T cell receptor (beta chain) was identified during a study of regulatory T cells in long-lasting Graves disease. Across the whole study: Over 5 years of antithyroid drugs with positive TSH receptor antibodies was taken to mean persistent Graves' disease. Notes on the study in general: Repertoires from persistent disease leaned toward TRBV28, TRBJ1-2 and TRBJ2-5.

There are 16 residues in the CDR3. Germline V gives CDR1 MDHEN, CDR2 SYDVKM. The V end was cut by 3 bases, the J end by 7 bases, with 19 bases between. Combining iRepertoire HTBI primers with Arm-PCR of CDR3 regions, the authors built TCR beta libraries. From the multiplex PCR reads, TCRdb called clonotypes with MiXCR, one entry per CDR3 protein. In the table there are some 300,000 distinct CDR3 sequences, 22% of which are singletons. Time point reported: persistent/refractory GD, antithyroid drugs over 5 years with positive TRAb. After RNA was extracted from PBMCs, the TCR library was made from it. About this clonotype itself: Its specificity is not known.

Sequenced material: peripheral blood mononuclear cells (PBMCs), taken when the disease was refractory, from a patient treated with antithyroid drugs. The TCR comes from a female donor with Graves disease. The V call is TRBV28, the J call TRBJ2-4; D remains unclear. The CDR3 protein is CASSFDLTRVINIQYF. CDR3 bases: TGTGCCAGCAGTTTTGATCTGACTCGGGTAATTAACATTCAGTACTTC.